The source of this T cell receptor beta chain is a study of CD8 T cells in ankylosing spondylitis. This clonotype has more than one count but fewer than ten. Its antigen is unidentified. The ends lost 4 bases at V and 9 bases at J; junction bases unmatched: 9. CDR3 length: 15 residues. Germline CDR1 SGHTA, CDR2 FQGNSA. Preparation of TCR beta libraries was done by quantitative 5'-RACE with molecular barcodes. TCRdb re-called the 5' RACE reads with MiXCR, one entry per CDR3 protein. The table shows 500,000 to 550,000 distinct CDR3 sequences, with roughly 13% occurring only once. The study, taken as a whole, reports: Some motif variants had been reported before (in reactive arthritis synovial fluid and blood). Reportedly, matched ankylosing spondylitis synovial fluid was significantly enriched for disease-linked clones. CD8+ disease-linked clones were present at relatively low frequencies in blood. About 8 highly homologous variants made up a TCR beta motif, and this motif appeared characteristic of ankylosing spondylitis blood.

The clonotype originates from a male donor with ankylosing spondylitis. Material for sequencing was blood, either unsorted or a sorted T cell fraction (not recorded which). The chain has TRBV7-2 and TRBJ2-2; 9 bases line up with TRBD1. CDR3 sequence: CASSSTGGGIRELFF. CDR3 DNA sequence: TGTGCCAGCAGCTCGACAGGGGGGGGGATCCGGGAGCTGTTTTTT.